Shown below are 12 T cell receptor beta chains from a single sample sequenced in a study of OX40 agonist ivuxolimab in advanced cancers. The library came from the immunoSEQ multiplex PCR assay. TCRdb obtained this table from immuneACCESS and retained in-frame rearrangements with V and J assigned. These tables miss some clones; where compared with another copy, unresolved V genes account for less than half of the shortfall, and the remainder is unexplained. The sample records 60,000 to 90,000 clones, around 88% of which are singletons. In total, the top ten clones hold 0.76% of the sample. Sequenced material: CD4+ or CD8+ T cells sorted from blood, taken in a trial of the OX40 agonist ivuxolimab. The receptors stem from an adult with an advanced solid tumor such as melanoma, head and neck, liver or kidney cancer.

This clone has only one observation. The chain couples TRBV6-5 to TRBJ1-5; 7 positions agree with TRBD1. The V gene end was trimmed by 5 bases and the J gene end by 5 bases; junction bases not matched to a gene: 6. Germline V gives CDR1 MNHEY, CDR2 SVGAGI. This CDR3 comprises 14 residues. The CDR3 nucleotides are TGTGCCAGCAGTCCGGAACAGGGGCATCAGCCCCAGCATTTT. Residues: CASSPEQGHQPQHF.

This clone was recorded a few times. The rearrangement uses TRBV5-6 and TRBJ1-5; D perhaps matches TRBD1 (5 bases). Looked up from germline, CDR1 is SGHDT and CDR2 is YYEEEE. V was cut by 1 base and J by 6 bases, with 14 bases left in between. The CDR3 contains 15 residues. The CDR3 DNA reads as TGTGCCAGCAGCTTGTGGAAGGGGATGGGTCAGCCCCAGCATTTT. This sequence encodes CASSLWKGMGQPQHF.

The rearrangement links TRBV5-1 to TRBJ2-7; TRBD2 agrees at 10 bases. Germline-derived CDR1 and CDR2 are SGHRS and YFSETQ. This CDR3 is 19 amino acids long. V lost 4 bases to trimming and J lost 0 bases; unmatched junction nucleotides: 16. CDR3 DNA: TGCGCCAGCAGCAGCCTAGCGGGAGTGGGGATTACGAGCTCCTACGAGCAGTACTTC. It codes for CASSSLAGVGITSSYEQYF.

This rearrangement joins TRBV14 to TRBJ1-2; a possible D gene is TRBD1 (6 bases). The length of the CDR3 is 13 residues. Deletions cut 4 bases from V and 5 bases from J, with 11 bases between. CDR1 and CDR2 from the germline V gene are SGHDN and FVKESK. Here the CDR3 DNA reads TGTGCCAGCAGCCTAATGACAGGTTATGGCTACACCTTC. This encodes CASSLMTGYGYTF.

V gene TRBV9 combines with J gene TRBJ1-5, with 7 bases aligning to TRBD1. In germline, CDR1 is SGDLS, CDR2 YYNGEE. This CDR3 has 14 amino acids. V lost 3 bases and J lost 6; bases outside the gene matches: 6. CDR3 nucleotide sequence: TGTGCCAGCAGCGGAACAGGGGTTAGTCAGCCCCAGCATTTT. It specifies CASSGTGVSQPQHF.

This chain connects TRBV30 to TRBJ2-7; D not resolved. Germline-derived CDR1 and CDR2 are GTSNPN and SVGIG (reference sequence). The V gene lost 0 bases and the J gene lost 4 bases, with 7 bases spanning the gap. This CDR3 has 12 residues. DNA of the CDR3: TGTGCCTGGAGTGTAAGCGCGTACGAGCAGTACTTC. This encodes CAWSVSAYEQYF.

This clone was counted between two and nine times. Written as DNA, the CDR3 is TGTGCCAGCACCGCCGGACGTGGAGGGGAGCAGTACTTC. Translated: CASTAGRGGEQYF. The chain combines TRBV27 with TRBJ2-7; possibly TRBD2 for D (6 bases). This CDR3 is built from 13 residues. V was trimmed by 7 bases and J by 7 bases, leaving 17 bases between them. CDR1 and CDR2 (germline): MNHEY, SMNVEV (reference sequence).

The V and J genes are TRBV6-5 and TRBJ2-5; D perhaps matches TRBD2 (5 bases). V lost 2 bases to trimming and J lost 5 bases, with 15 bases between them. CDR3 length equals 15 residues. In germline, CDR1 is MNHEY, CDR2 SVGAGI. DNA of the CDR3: TGTGCCAGCAGTTACACCCACGCCACGGGGGAGACCCAGTACTTC. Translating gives CASSYTHATGETQYF.

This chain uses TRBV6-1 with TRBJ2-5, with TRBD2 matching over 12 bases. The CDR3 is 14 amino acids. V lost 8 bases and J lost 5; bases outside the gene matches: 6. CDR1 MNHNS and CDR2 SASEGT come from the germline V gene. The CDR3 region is CASPSGGAGETQYF. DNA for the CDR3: TGTGCCAGCCCTAGCGGGGGGGCTGGGGAGACCCAGTACTTC.

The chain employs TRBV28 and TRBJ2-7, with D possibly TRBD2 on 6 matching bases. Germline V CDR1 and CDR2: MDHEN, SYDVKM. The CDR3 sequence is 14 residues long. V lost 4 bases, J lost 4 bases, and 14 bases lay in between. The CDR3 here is CASSSGETGYEQYF. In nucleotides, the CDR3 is TGTGCCAGCAGTTCGGGGGAGACCGGATACGAGCAGTACTTC.

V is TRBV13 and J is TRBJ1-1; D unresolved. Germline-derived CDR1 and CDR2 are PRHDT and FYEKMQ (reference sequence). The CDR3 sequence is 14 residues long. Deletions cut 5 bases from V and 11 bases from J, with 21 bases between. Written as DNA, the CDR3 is TGTGCCAGCAGCCTCTCCCAGGCGGCGGGTGGGGCTTTCTTT. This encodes CASSLSQAAGGAFF.

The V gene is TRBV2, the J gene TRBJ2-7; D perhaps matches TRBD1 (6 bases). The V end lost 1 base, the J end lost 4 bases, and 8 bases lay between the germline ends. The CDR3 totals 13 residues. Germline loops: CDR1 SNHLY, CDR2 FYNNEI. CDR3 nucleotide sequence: TGTGCCAGCAGTGAAGACAGGGATTACGAGCAGTACTTC. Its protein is CASSEDRDYEQYF.